These T cell receptor beta chains were read from a single sample in a study of blood T cell repertoires in COVID-19. Clones were sequenced by immunoSEQ multiplex PCR, and TCRdb holds only the in-frame ones, with some missing. The sample holds hundreds of thousands of clones, about 91% seen once. Material for sequencing was peripheral blood. The receptors come from a woman aged 30 to 39 with COVID-19, enrolled during active disease. CDR3s include the opening cysteine and the closing phenylalanine or tryptophan. The D gene is left open where the match is weak. Clone size is shown for a subset of rows, as once, few, many or a class of expanded clone.

j_call	clone_size	d_call	v_call	cdr3_aa	cdr3_nt
TRBJ2-1	.	TRBD2	TRBV20-1	CSASPSGGLNEQFF	TGCAGTGCTAGTCCTAGCGGGGGTCTGAATGAGCAGTTCTTC
TRBJ1-3	.	TRBD1	TRBV24-1	CATSFTGELPSGNTIYF	TGTGCCACCAGTTTCACAGGGGAATTGCCCTCTGGAAACACCATATATTTT
TRBJ2-2	.	.	TRBV5-6	CASSRGRHPGFLTGELFF	TGTGCCAGCAGCCGAGGTCGGCATCCCGGGTTCTTAACCGGGGAGCTGTTTTTT
TRBJ1-2	.	.	TRBV28	CASSVPGQNYGYTF	TGTGCCAGCAGCGTCCCCGGACAGAACTATGGCTACACCTTC
TRBJ2-1	few	TRBD2	TRBV7-8	CASSIVASGSNEQFF	TGTGCCAGCAGCATAGTCGCTAGCGGGAGTAATGAGCAGTTCTTC
TRBJ1-4	.	.	TRBV11-2	CASSFNRVSEKLFF	TGTGCCAGCAGCTTTAACAGGGTTTCTGAAAAACTGTTTTTT
TRBJ2-3	.	.	TRBV7-8	CASSLLGESAWGPADTQYF	TGTGCCAGCAGCTTACTAGGGGAGTCGGCATGGGGGCCCGCAGATACGCAGTATTTT
TRBJ1-1	once	.	TRBV18	CASSPVDVSGPEAFF	TGTGCCAGCTCACCAGTGGACGTCAGCGGCCCTGAAGCTTTCTTT
TRBJ2-2	.	TRBD1	TRBV29-1	CSVGSGTGNTGELFF	TGCAGCGTTGGATCCGGGACAGGGAACACCGGGGAGCTGTTTTTT
TRBJ2-3	.	.	TRBV11-2	CASSREGSTDTQYF	TGTGCCAGCAGCCGAGAGGGTAGCACAGATACGCAGTATTTT
TRBJ1-3	.	.	TRBV5-1	CASSPEGHPVGNTIYF	TGCGCCAGCAGCCCGGAGGGCCACCCGGTCGGGAACACCATATATTTT
TRBJ1-2	.	.	TRBV28	CSVGSNYGYTF	TGTTCCGTGGGCAGTAACTATGGCTACACCTTC
TRBJ2-2	many	TRBD2	TRBV5-8	CASSFPTSGLNTGELFF	TGTGCCAGCAGCTTCCCGACTAGCGGACTAAACACCGGGGAGCTGTTTTTT
TRBJ2-5	.	TRBD1	TRBV3-1/TRBV3-2	CASSRTSGGAETQYF	TGTGCCAGCAGCCGTACTTCAGGGGGCGCGGAGACCCAGTACTTC
TRBJ2-7	.	.	TRBV7-8	CATLALPPEQYF	TGTGCCACCTTGGCCCTCCCCCCCGAGCAGTACTTC
TRBJ2-1	.	TRBD2	TRBV30	CAWSPGRTSGTYNEQFF	TGTGCCTGGAGTCCCGGCCGGACTAGCGGGACCTACAATGAGCAGTTCTTC
TRBJ1-2	.	.	TRBV28	CASSFLVGGAGGYTF	TGTGCCAGCAGTTTCCTCGTAGGGGGGGCTGGTGGCTACACCTTC
TRBJ2-3	.	TRBD2	TRBV19	CASSIEEGTSTQYF	TGTGCCAGTAGTATAGAGGAAGGGACTAGCACGCAGTATTTT
TRBJ2-7	.	TRBD2	TRBV10-2	CASSESFAGGPLEQYF	TGCGCCAGCAGTGAAAGTTTTGCGGGGGGGCCCCTCGAGCAGTACTTC
TRBJ2-3	.	TRBD2	TRBV19	CASSIYAGGADTQYF	TGTGCCAGTAGTATCTACGCGGGAGGGGCAGATACGCAGTATTTT
TRBJ1-2	.	TRBD1	TRBV5-8	CATHRGGYTF	TGTGCCACTCACAGGGGTGGCTACACCTTC
TRBJ2-7	.	.	TRBV3-1/TRBV3-2	CASSQSLTGGQYF	TGTGCCAGCAGCCAGTCACTCACCGGGGGGCAGTACTTC
TRBJ2-1	once	TRBD2	TRBV5-1	CASSLWDSGGTSDNEQFF	TGCGCCAGCAGCTTGTGGGATAGCGGGGGGACTTCGGACAATGAGCAGTTCTTC
TRBJ1-6	.	.	TRBV7-9	CASSSGPGGSPLHF	TGTGCCAGCAGCTCTGGACCCGGGGGGTCACCCCTCCACTTT
TRBJ1-4	.	TRBD1	TRBV4-1	CASSRDGTGGEKLFF	TGCGCCAGCAGCCGGGACGGGACAGGGGGTGAAAAACTGTTTTTT
TRBJ1-5	.	.	TRBV13	CASSLGQGIQPQHF	TGTGCCAGCAGCTTAGGACAGGGTATTCAGCCCCAGCATTTT
TRBJ1-2	once	TRBD1	TRBV6-5	CASSYDTTGGLYGYTF	TGTGCCAGCAGTTATGATACGACAGGGGGTCTTTATGGCTACACCTTC
TRBJ2-4	.	.	TRBV28	CASRRDSPKNIQYF	TGTGCCAGCAGACGAGACAGCCCCAAAAACATTCAGTACTTC
TRBJ1-5	.	.	TRBV28	CASSLSPGVSQPQHF	TGTGCCAGCAGTTTATCCCCAGGGGTAAGCCAGCCCCAGCATTTT
TRBJ2-7	.	.	TRBV6-2/TRBV6-3	CASSYGPYEQYF	TGTGCCAGCAGTTACGGGCCTTACGAGCAGTACTTC
TRBJ2-5	.	.	TRBV5-4	CASSLASGLAETQYF	TGTGCCAGCAGCTTGGCCTCGGGCTTAGCGGAGACCCAGTACTTC
TRBJ2-2	.	TRBD1	TRBV11-3	CATAGTANTGELFF	TGTGCCACCGCCGGGACAGCGAACACCGGGGAGCTGTTTTTT
TRBJ2-7	.	.	TRBV7-9	CASSRSGVTSYEQYF	TGTGCCAGCAGTAGATCAGGGGTAACCTCCTACGAGCAGTACTTC
TRBJ2-1	.	.	TRBV10-3	CAIRAADSSYNEQFF	TGTGCCATCAGGGCTGCGGACAGCTCCTACAATGAGCAGTTCTTC
TRBJ1-2	.	TRBD1	TRBV11-2	CASSARTGLQAITNYGYTF	TGTGCCAGCAGCGCGCGGACAGGGCTCCAAGCTATTACTAACTATGGCTACACCTTC
TRBJ2-2	.	.	TRBV7-9	CASSLARWGANTGELFF	TGTGCCAGCAGCTTAGCGCGATGGGGCGCAAACACCGGGGAGCTGTTTTTT
TRBJ2-7	.	.	TRBV10-3	CAISESSTGGSYEQYF	TGTGCCATCAGTGAGTCCTCGACAGGCGGTAGCTACGAGCAGTACTTC
TRBJ1-2	.	.	TRBV9	CASKENGYTF	TGTGCCAGCAAGGAGAATGGCTACACCTTC
TRBJ2-7	.	TRBD1	TRBV28	CASSASQGALREQYF	TGTGCCAGCAGTGCATCACAGGGGGCGTTACGCGAGCAGTACTTC
TRBJ1-1	.	.	TRBV7-8	CASSLQGLNTEAFF	TGTGCCAGCAGCTTACAGGGGCTGAACACTGAAGCTTTCTTT
TRBJ1-2	.	TRBD1	TRBV6-2/TRBV6-3	CASSYLQQGPYGYTF	TGTGCCAGCAGTTACCTCCAACAGGGGCCTTATGGCTACACCTTC
TRBJ2-1	.	.	TRBV5-6	CASSLIGGVEQFF	TGTGCCAGCAGCTTGATCGGGGGAGTTGAGCAGTTCTTC
TRBJ1-6	.	TRBD1	TRBV4-3	CASSREGQGNSPLHF	TGCGCCAGCAGCCGGGAAGGACAGGGAAATTCACCCCTCCACTTT
TRBJ1-2	.	.	TRBV5-4	CASSLGTEGGGYTF	TGTGCCAGCAGCTTGGGGACGGAGGGCGGAGGCTACACCTTC
TRBJ1-5	.	TRBD1	TRBV24-1	CATSEAQRDREENQPQHF	TGTGCCACCAGTGAGGCGCAACGGGACAGGGAGGAAAATCAGCCCCAGCATTTT
TRBJ2-1	.	.	TRBV13	CASSDSQNEQFF	TGTGCCAGCAGCGACTCCCAAAATGAGCAGTTCTTC
TRBJ1-1	.	.	TRBV19	CASSVRTVNTEAFF	TGTGCCAGTAGTGTTAGGACTGTTAACACTGAAGCTTTCTTT
TRBJ1-5	few	TRBD1	TRBV5-8	CASSLWGQGGQPQHF	TGTGCCAGCAGCTTGTGGGGACAGGGCGGTCAGCCCCAGCATTTT
TRBJ2-3	.	.	TRBV11-3	CASSLTRLETQYF	TGTGCCAGCAGCCTGACCCGGCTAGAAACGCAGTATTTT
TRBJ1-2	.	.	TRBV9	CASSGRAAYGYTF	TGTGCCAGCAGCGGCCGAGCCGCCTATGGCTACACCTTC
TRBJ2-2	.	.	TRBV2	CASITGTTNTGELFF	TGTGCCAGCATTACCGGGACAACGAACACCGGGGAGCTGTTTTTT
TRBJ2-1	.	.	TRBV11-3	CASSLESPRRNEQFF	TGTGCCAGCAGCTTAGAGTCCCCTAGGCGCAATGAGCAGTTCTTC